The text below deals with one T cell receptor beta chain. Its antigen is still unknown. V lost 6 bases and J 4 bases, leaving 23 bases between the germline ends. Germline assignment: CDR1 SGHRS and CDR2 YFSETQ. This CDR3 is built from 17 residues. The entry originates in a study of cytomegalovirus exposure and HLA in healthy donors. The study's findings and limits: Most TCR beta V segments were productive about 90% or about 30% of the time in an earlier analysis. The sole available immune exposure information was CMV serostatus. Accurate predictions that matched the HLA-A and HLA-B alleles of most subjects were reportedly made from TCR beta sequences. There were over 150 TCR beta chains listed as cytomegalovirus-associated.

Amplification used 60 Vbeta primers and 13 Jbeta primers. Produced via immunoSEQ multiplex PCR; TCRdb's table is partial and in-frame only. The sample includes approximately 190,000 clones, about four fifths seen only once; the top ten take about 5.6%. The sequenced sample was PBMCs. This chain uses TRBV5-1 with TRBJ1-3; D perhaps matches TRBD1 (5 bases). The TCR was taken from a woman in her 30s in good health and CMV-seropositive. Written as DNA, the CDR3 is TGCGCCAGCAAGCGTGGGGGGACGGCTGAACCGGGAAACACCATATATTTT. Its translation is CASKRGGTAEPGNTIYF.